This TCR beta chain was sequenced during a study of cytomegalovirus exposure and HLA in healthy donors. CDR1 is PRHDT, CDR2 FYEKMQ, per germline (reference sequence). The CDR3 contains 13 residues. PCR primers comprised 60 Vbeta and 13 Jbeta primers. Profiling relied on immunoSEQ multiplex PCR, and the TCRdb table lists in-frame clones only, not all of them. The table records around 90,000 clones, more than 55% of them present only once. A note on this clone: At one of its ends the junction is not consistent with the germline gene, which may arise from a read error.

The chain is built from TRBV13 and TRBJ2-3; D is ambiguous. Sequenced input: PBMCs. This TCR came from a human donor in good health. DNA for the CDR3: TGTGCCAGCAGCCCGAACTGGGCAGATGCGCAGTATTTT. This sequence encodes CASSPNWADAQYF.